This TCR beta chain stems from a study of CD4 T cells in relation to SARS-CoV-2 and coronaviruses. Study-level results: This crossreactivity analysis covered spike protein alone, no other viral proteins.

Generated by immunoSEQ multiplex PCR, the TCRdb table keeps only in-frame clones and is missing some. This table holds just over 35,000 clones, just under 85% found once. This CDR3 is built from 15 residues. The germline gives CDR1 MDHEN, CDR2 SYDVKM. V lost 7 bases and J lost 4, with 16 bases in between. Worth noting for this clone: Its target is not known.

The clonotype comes from an adult with COVID-19. Specimen: naive CD4+ T cells from PBMCs, cultured in vitro. The subset here: naive CD4+ T cells isolated by negative enrichment. This chain connects TRBV28 to TRBJ1-4; D ambiguous. The CDR3 here is CASTKVDGYNEKLFF. CDR3 sequence (DNA): TGTGCCAGCACCAAGGTTGATGGGTATAATGAAAAACTGTTTTTT.